The 18 T cell receptor beta chains listed next were all sequenced from one sample in a study of cytomegalovirus exposure and HLA in healthy donors. The primer mix had 60 Vbeta and 13 Jbeta primers. This table comes from immunoSEQ multiplex PCR, and its TCRdb copy is limited to in-frame clones, with some not included. The repertoire holds under 130,000 clones, with 80% to 85% as singletons. Input material: PBMCs. Source of these receptors: a man aged 30 to 39 in good health and CMV-seropositive.

The chain couples TRBV2 to TRBJ2-5, with a possible D match to TRBD1 (5 bases). V was shortened by 3 bases and J by 5 bases, with 13 bases between the two germline ends. There are 14 residues in the CDR3. CDR1 SNHLY and CDR2 FYNNEI come from the germline V gene. The CDR3: CASSDRQGGETQYF. Here the CDR3 DNA reads TGTGCCAGCAGTGATCGCCAGGGTGGGGAGACCCAGTACTTC.

This rearrangement joins TRBV9 to TRBJ1-3; TRBD1 agrees at 8 bases. This CDR3 spans 17 amino acids. V shed 3 bases, J shed 0 bases, and the junction held 8 bases outside the gene matches. CDR1 SGDLS and CDR2 YYNGEE come from the germline V gene. The CDR3 here is CASSAGDRQISGNTIYF. The CDR3 region has the DNA TGTGCCAGCAGCGCAGGGGACAGGCAAATCTCTGGAAACACCATATATTTT.

The chain recombines TRBV7-9 with TRBJ1-3; the D is unclear. Trimming pared 3 bases from V and 0 bases from J, leaving 6 bases between. The CDR3 length is 14 residues. Germline CDR1 reads SEHNR; CDR2 reads FQNEAQ (reference sequence). CDR3 nucleotides: TGTGCCAGCAGCTTCTTTATCTCTGGAAACACCATATATTTT. Translation gives CASSFFISGNTIYF.

The chain employs TRBV27 and TRBJ1-6; 7 positions agree with TRBD1. The CDR3 is made up of 14 amino acids. The germline CDR1 and CDR2 sequences are MNHEY and SMNVEV (reference sequence). V lost 6 bases, J lost 7 bases, and 6 bases stayed unmatched. CDR3 protein: CASSRTGLNSPLHF. The CDR3 DNA follows: TGTGCCAGCAGCCGGACAGGACTGAATTCACCCCTCCACTTT.

A single count supports this clone. The chain employs TRBV2 and TRBJ2-1, with D maybe TRBD2 (5 bases). V lost 6 bases and J 2 bases, leaving 17 bases between the germline ends. The V gene's germline CDR1 is SNHLY and CDR2 FYNNEI. The CDR3 spans 16 residues. CDR3 nucleotides: TGTGCCAGCAGGAAGTCCACCCTAGCCCCCTACAATGAGCAGTTCTTC. Protein: CASRKSTLAPYNEQFF.

This clone was observed a handful of times. The rearrangement links TRBV30 to TRBJ1-2, with 7 bases fitting TRBD1. Trimming took 3 bases from V and 6 from J; bases not matched to a gene: 10. There are 14 residues in the CDR3. Germline CDR1 reads GTSNPN; CDR2 reads SVGIG (reference sequence). In DNA form, the CDR3 reads TGTGCCTGGAGCTTGGCAGGGGGATTGGATGGCTACACCTTC. Protein: CAWSLAGGLDGYTF.

V is TRBV7-9 and J is TRBJ2-7; D may be TRBD1 (6 bases). V shed 0 bases and J shed 5 bases, with 11 bases lying between them. In germline, CDR1 is SEHNR, CDR2 FQNEAQ (reference sequence). The CDR3 length is 14 residues. CDR3 residues: CASSLAGAGDEQYF. DNA for the CDR3: TGTGCCAGCAGCTTAGCGGGGGCCGGGGACGAGCAGTACTTC.

As for this clone: The junction does not match germline at one end; this may be a read error. This CDR3 is CASSLDRGRETQYF. The CDR3 DNA is TGTGCTAGCAGCCTCGACAGGGGTAGGGAGACCCAGTACTTC. This chain connects TRBV7-7 to TRBJ2-5, with 8 bases lining up with TRBD1. Germline assignment: CDR1 SSHAT and CDR2 FNYEAQ (reference sequence). The CDR3 extends over 14 amino acids. The whole variable domain, filled in from reference TRBV7-7 and TRBJ2-5, reads GAGVSQSPRYKVTKRGQDVTLRCDPISSHATLYWYQQALGQGPEFLTYFNYEAQPDKSGLPSDRFSAERPEGSISTLTIQRTEQRDSAMYRCASSLDRGRETQYFGPGTRLLVL.

The CDR3 nucleotides read TGTGCCAGCAGCGACGTAGGGGTAGTCTATGGCTACACCTTC. Translating gives CASSDVGVVYGYTF. The chain recombines TRBV2 with TRBJ1-2; D perhaps matches TRBD1 (5 bases). CDR1 is SNHLY, CDR2 FYNNEI, per germline. The CDR3 is 14 amino acids. Trimming removed 6 bases at V and 4 bases at J, with 15 bases between.

The V and J genes are TRBV7-9 and TRBJ2-7, with D perhaps matching TRBD1 (6 bases). The germline gives CDR1 SEHNR, CDR2 FQNEAQ (reference sequence). With 6 bases removed from V and 2 bases from J, the gap between germline ends came to 20 bases. The CDR3 consists of 16 residues. The CDR3 loop reads CASSYSTGHRPYEQYF. In nucleotides, the CDR3 is TGTGCCAGCAGTTATAGTACGGGACACCGCCCCTACGAGCAGTACTTC.

J is TRBJ2-6 and V is TRBV28; possibly TRBD2 for D (5 bases). Germline-derived CDR1 and CDR2 are MDHEN and SYDVKM. There are 16 residues in the CDR3. V gave up 2 bases and J gave up 0 bases, with 8 bases separating them. The CDR3 spells CASSLRGLSGANVLTF. The CDR3 DNA sequence: TGTGCCAGCAGTTTACGCGGGCTCTCTGGGGCCAACGTCCTGACTTTC.

J is TRBJ2-5 and V is TRBV30; 7 positions match TRBD2. Germline values: CDR1 GTSNPN, CDR2 SVGIG (reference sequence). This CDR3 is 13 amino acids long. J lost 3 bases, V lost 4 bases, and 5 bases had no gene match. CDR3: CAWTGLDKETQYF. CDR3 coding DNA: TGTGCCTGGACCGGACTAGACAAAGAGACCCAGTACTTC. The variable domain in full, completed from reference TRBV30 and TRBJ2-5, reads SQTIHQWPATLVQPVGSPLSLECTVEGTSNPNLYWYRQAAGRGLQLLFYSVGIGQISSEVPQNLSASRPQDRQFILSSKKLLLSDSGFYLCAWTGLDKETQYFGPGTRLLVL.

This rearrangement joins TRBV7-8 to TRBJ1-6, with D possibly matching TRBD1 (6 bases). The CDR3 length is 13 residues. The germline V gene encodes CDR1 SGHVS and CDR2 FQNEAQ. V was trimmed by 5 bases and J by 6 bases, leaving 8 bases between them. The DNA for the CDR3 is TGTGCCAGCAGCCGGGGGGCTAATTCACCCCTCCACTTT. Translation: CASSRGANSPLHF.

The genes are TRBV19 and TRBJ2-7, with D perhaps matching TRBD2 (5 bases). There are 13 residues in the CDR3. Germline V lookup: CDR1 LNHDA, CDR2 SQIVND (reference sequence). Trimming removed 11 bases at V and 0 bases at J, with 14 bases between. For the CDR3, the DNA is TGTGCCTCTGCGGGCCGTAGCTCCTACGAGCAGTACTTC. Its protein product is CASAGRSSYEQYF.

V is TRBV6-5 and J is TRBJ1-5; the match to TRBD1 covers 9 bases. The J segment lost 4 bases and the V segment lost 5 bases, leaving 6 bases of the junction unmatched. The CDR3 is 15 amino acids. Germline values: CDR1 MNHEY, CDR2 SVGAGI. The CDR3 bases are TGTGCCAGCAGTGCCTACAGGGGGCGGAATCAGCCCCAGCATTTT. Protein product: CASSAYRGRNQPQHF.

This chain joins TRBV2 and TRBJ2-5; D not resolved. Germline V gene lookup returns CDR1 SNHLY and CDR2 FYNNEI. The CDR3 runs to 12 residues. V lost 0 bases and J lost 7, with 6 bases in between. The CDR3 region has the DNA TGTGCCAGCAGTGAAGCCCCGGGGACCCAGTACTTC. This gives the protein CASSEAPGTQYF.

The V and J genes are TRBV13 and TRBJ1-5, with TRBD1 as a possible D gene (6 bases). Per germline, CDR1 PRHDT and CDR2 FYEKMQ (reference sequence). V lost 2 bases and J lost 15, with 20 bases in between. The CDR3 is 14 residues long. The CDR3 reads CASSLQLSPGALHF. CDR3 DNA: TGTGCCAGCAGCTTACAATTGTCCCCAGGGGCCTTGCATTTT.

The chain couples TRBV20-1 to TRBJ2-3; 7 bases match TRBD2. This CDR3 spans 10 amino acids. Germline V lookup: CDR1 DFQATT, CDR2 SNEGSKA (reference sequence). Trimming at V came to 3 bases and at J to 12 bases, leaving 3 bases not matched to a gene. The chain's CDR3 is CSASPGLQYF. CDR3 in DNA: TGCAGTGCTAGTCCGGGACTACAGTATTTT.